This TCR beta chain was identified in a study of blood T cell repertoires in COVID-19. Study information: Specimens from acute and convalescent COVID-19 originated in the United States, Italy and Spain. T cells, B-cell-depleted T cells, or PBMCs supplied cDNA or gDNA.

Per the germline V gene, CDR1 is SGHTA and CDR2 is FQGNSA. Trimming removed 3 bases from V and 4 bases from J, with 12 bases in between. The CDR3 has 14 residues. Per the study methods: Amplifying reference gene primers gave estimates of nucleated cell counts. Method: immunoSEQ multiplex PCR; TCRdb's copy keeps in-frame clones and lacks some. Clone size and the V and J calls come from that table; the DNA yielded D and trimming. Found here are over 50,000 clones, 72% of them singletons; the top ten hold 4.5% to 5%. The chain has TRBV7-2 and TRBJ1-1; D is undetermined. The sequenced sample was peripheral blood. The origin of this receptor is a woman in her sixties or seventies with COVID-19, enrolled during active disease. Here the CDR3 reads CASSLEGWGTEAFF. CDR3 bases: TGTGCCAGCAGCTTGGAGGGTTGGGGCACTGAAGCTTTCTTT.